The 10 T cell receptor beta chains listed next were all sequenced from one sample in a study of blood T cell repertoires in COVID-19. Generated by immunoSEQ multiplex PCR, the TCRdb table keeps only in-frame clones and is missing some. The table lists some 76,000 clones, approximately 89% of them singletons. Sequencing was performed on peripheral blood. These receptors originate from a human donor in a cohort sampled during active COVID-19.

This clone was seen only once. V is TRBV5-5 and J is TRBJ2-3; tentatively, D is TRBD1 (5 bases). Germline loops: CDR1 SGHKS, CDR2 YYEKEE (reference sequence). The CDR3 is made up of 16 amino acids. V was clipped by 0 bases and J by 2 bases, with 13 bases between them. CDR3 coding DNA: TGTGCCAGCAGCTTGGGTTCGACAGCCTACACAGATACGCAGTATTTT. As protein: CASSLGSTAYTDTQYF.

The genes are TRBV5-1 and TRBJ2-3, with 10 bases matching TRBD1. CDR1 and CDR2 (germline): SGHRS, YFSETQ. The ends lost 0 bases at V and 0 bases at J; junction bases unmatched: 1. CDR3 length: 16 residues. CDR3 region: CASSLGTGGSTDTQYF. The CDR3 region has the DNA TGCGCCAGCAGCTTGGGGACAGGGGGGAGCACAGATACGCAGTATTTT.

The V gene is TRBV5-5, the J gene TRBJ2-2, with no clear D. The CDR3 contains 14 residues. V lost 3 bases to trimming and J lost 1 base, with 7 bases between them. Germline V CDR1 and CDR2: SGHKS, YYEKEE (reference sequence). The CDR3 loop is CASSWQMNTGELFF. In DNA form, the CDR3 reads TGTGCCAGCAGCTGGCAGATGAACACCGGGGAGCTGTTTTTT. Full variable domain (outside the CDR3, taken from reference TRBV5-5 and TRBJ2-2): DAGVTQSPTHLIKTRGQQVTLRCSPISGHKSVSWYQQVLGQGPQFIFQYYEKEERGRGNFPDRFSARQFPNYSSELNVNALLLGDSALYLCASSWQMNTGELFFGEGSRLTVL.

The chain combines TRBV6-1 with TRBJ2-7; D remains ambiguous. CDR1 and CDR2 from the germline V gene are MNHNS and SASEGT. CDR3 length: 11 residues. Trimming removed 1 base at V and 5 bases at J, with 3 bases between. Here the CDR3 reads CASSEVNEQYF. In DNA form, the CDR3 reads TGTGCCAGCAGTGAAGTAAACGAGCAGTACTTC.

This clone occurred once. The genes are TRBV11-2 and TRBJ2-7; perhaps TRBD1 as D (6 bases). Trimming removed 6 bases at V and 2 bases at J, with 14 bases between. Germline CDR1 reads SGHAT; CDR2 reads FQNNGV. This CDR3 has 14 amino acids. The CDR3 region has the DNA TGTGCCAGCAGGCCGCCGGGACATACCTACGAGCAGTACTTC. Translation gives CASRPPGHTYEQYF. The full variable domain, completed using reference TRBV11-2 and TRBJ2-7, is EAGVAQSPRYKIIEKRQSVAFWCNPISGHATLYWYQQILGQGPKLLIQFQNNGVVDDSQLPKDRFSAERLKGVDSTLKIQPAKLEDSAVYLCASRPPGHTYEQYFGPGTRLTVT.

This clone was seen just once. The rearrangement uses TRBV7-9 and TRBJ2-7; 8 bases agree with TRBD1. The CDR3 covers 15 residues. The ends lost 5 bases at V and 5 bases at J; junction bases unmatched: 11. Germline CDR1 reads SEHNR; CDR2 reads FQNEAQ (reference sequence). The CDR3 sequence is CASSLRTGPTNEQYF. The CDR3 DNA reads as TGTGCCAGCAGCCTACGGACAGGGCCGACTAACGAGCAGTACTTC.

This clone has only a few counts. This chain joins TRBV7-9 and TRBJ1-5; D ambiguous. The germline V and J ends were trimmed by 7 bases and 3 bases, with 16 bases remaining between them. The length of the CDR3 is 15 residues. Germline CDR1 reads SEHNR; CDR2 reads FQNEAQ (reference sequence). The CDR3 protein is CASTLNAGYNQPQHF. CDR3 sequence (DNA): TGTGCCAGCACCCTAAATGCGGGGTACAATCAGCCCCAGCATTTT.

The chain carries TRBV7-2 and TRBJ1-1; TRBD1 might be the D (5 bases). CDR1 and CDR2 (germline): SGHTA, FQGNSA. CDR3 size: 13 residues. V was trimmed by 6 bases and J by 1 base, leaving 9 bases between them. CDR3: CASRLQENTEAFF. In DNA, the CDR3 is TGTGCCAGCAGATTACAGGAGAACACTGAAGCTTTCTTT.

J is TRBJ1-3 and V is TRBV9; 12 bases map to TRBD1. This CDR3 has 19 residues. CDR1 is SGDLS, CDR2 YYNGEE, per germline. The junction had 15 bases not matched to a gene; V was cut back by 4 bases and J by 4 bases. CDR3 protein: CASSPHPIRDRGRGNTIYF. The CDR3 coding sequence is TGTGCCAGCAGCCCCCATCCGATCCGGGACAGGGGGCGCGGAAACACCATATATTTT.

For the CDR3, the DNA is TGTGCCAGCAGCTTAGATACAGGGCGGACTTTCTTT. Encoded protein: CASSLDTGRTFF. The rearrangement joins TRBV11-2 to TRBJ1-1; maybe TRBD1 (6 bases). The V gene's germline CDR1 is SGHAT and CDR2 FQNNGV. V was trimmed by 0 bases and J by 12 bases, leaving 11 bases between them. The CDR3 totals 12 residues.